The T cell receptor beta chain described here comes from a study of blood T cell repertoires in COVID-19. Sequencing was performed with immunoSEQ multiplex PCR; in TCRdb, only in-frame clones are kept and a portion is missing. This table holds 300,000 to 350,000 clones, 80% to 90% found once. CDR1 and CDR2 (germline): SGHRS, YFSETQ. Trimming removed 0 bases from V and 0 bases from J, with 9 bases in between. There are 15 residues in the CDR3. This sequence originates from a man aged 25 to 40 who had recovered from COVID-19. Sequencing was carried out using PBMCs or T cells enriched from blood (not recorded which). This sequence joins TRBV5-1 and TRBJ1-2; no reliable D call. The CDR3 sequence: CASSLGSTTNYGYTF. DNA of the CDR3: TGCGCCAGCAGCTTGGGTAGCACCACTAACTATGGCTACACCTTC. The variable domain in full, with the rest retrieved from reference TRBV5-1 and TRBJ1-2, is KAGVTQTPRYLIKTRGQQVTLSCSPISGHRSVSWYQQTPGQGLQFLFEYFSETQRNKGNFPGRFSGRQFSNSRSEMNVSTLELGDSALYLCASSLGSTTNYGYTFGSGTRLTVV.